These T cell receptor beta chains were read from a single sample in a study of T cells in Graves' hyperthyroidism and ophthalmopathy. TCRdb reanalysed the multiplex PCR reads using MiXCR and keeps one entry per CDR3 protein. Of fewer than 550,000 distinct CDR3 sequences detected, approximately 14% appear once; the ten largest clones hold roughly 13%. Material for sequencing was blood. These receptors originate from a woman aged 18 to 35 with Graves' hyperthyroidism. CDR3s include the opening cysteine and the closing phenylalanine or tryptophan. A D gene is named only where the DNA matches it firmly. Not all rows give a size; the values are once, few, many and, for expanded clones, a class.

cdr3_aa: CSAGPGWGNQPQHF
cdr3_nt: TGCAGTGCTGGACCGGGATGGGGGAATCAGCCCCAGCATTTT
v_call: TRBV20-1
j_call: TRBJ1-5
d_call: -
clone_size: -

cdr3_aa: CASSITGEVGTEAFF
cdr3_nt: TGTGCCAGCAGTATTACAGGGGAAGTAGGCACTGAAGCTTTCTTT
v_call: TRBV7-9
j_call: TRBJ1-1
d_call: TRBD1
clone_size: many

cdr3_aa: CASSQGQGANEQFF
cdr3_nt: TGTGCCAGCTCACAAGGACAGGGAGCGAATGAGCAGTTCTTC
v_call: TRBV18
j_call: TRBJ2-1
d_call: TRBD1
clone_size: many

cdr3_aa: CASSPGTGSYGYTF
cdr3_nt: TGTGCCAGCTCACCTGGGACAGGGAGTTATGGCTACACCTTC
v_call: TRBV18
j_call: TRBJ1-2
d_call: TRBD1
clone_size: many

cdr3_aa: CSASLAQHYGYTF
cdr3_nt: TGCAGTGCTAGTTTGGCCCAGCACTATGGCTACACCTTC
v_call: TRBV20-1
j_call: TRBJ1-2
d_call: -
clone_size: few

cdr3_aa: CASSGMGQGSDEQFF
cdr3_nt: TGTGCCAGCTCAGGGATGGGACAGGGTTCCGATGAGCAGTTCTTC
v_call: TRBV18
j_call: TRBJ2-1
d_call: TRBD1
clone_size: -

cdr3_aa: CASYSGTGEEGYTF
cdr3_nt: TGTGCCAGCTACTCCGGGACAGGGGAAGAAGGCTACACCTTC
v_call: TRBV27
j_call: TRBJ1-2
d_call: TRBD1
clone_size: many

cdr3_aa: CASSSGLPGEQYF
cdr3_nt: TGTGCCAGCAGCTCGGGACTCCCGGGCGAGCAGTACTTC
v_call: TRBV5-6
j_call: TRBJ2-7
d_call: -
clone_size: few

cdr3_aa: CASSPNEGWNTGELFF
cdr3_nt: TGTGCCAGCAGCCCGAACGAGGGGTGGAACACCGGGGAGCTGTTTTTT
v_call: TRBV7-9
j_call: TRBJ2-2
d_call: -
clone_size: -

cdr3_aa: CSARPAGGLLNTQYF
cdr3_nt: TGCAGTGCTAGACCAGCGGGGGGACTACTTAATACGCAGTATTTT
v_call: TRBV20-1
j_call: TRBJ2-3
d_call: TRBD2
clone_size: few

cdr3_aa: CASSQGLAVYEQYF
cdr3_nt: TGTGCCAGCAGCCAAGGACTAGCGGTATACGAGCAGTACTTC
v_call: TRBV3-1
j_call: TRBJ2-7
d_call: TRBD2
clone_size: many

cdr3_aa: CASSPGRSNTGELFF
cdr3_nt: TGTGCCAGTAGCCCGGGACGTTCAAACACCGGGGAGCTGTTTTTT
v_call: TRBV19
j_call: TRBJ2-2
d_call: -
clone_size: once

cdr3_aa: CSATSTGQGTGANVLTF
cdr3_nt: TGCAGTGCTACCTCGACCGGACAGGGGACCGGGGCCAACGTCCTGACTTTC
v_call: TRBV20-1
j_call: TRBJ2-6
d_call: TRBD1
clone_size: many

cdr3_aa: CASISTGTGKTYEQYF
cdr3_nt: TGTGCCAGCATTAGCACCGGGACAGGAAAGACCTACGAGCAGTACTTC
v_call: TRBV28
j_call: TRBJ2-7
d_call: TRBD1
clone_size: many

cdr3_aa: CASISPTGHINGYTF
cdr3_nt: TGTGCCAGCATCTCCCCGACAGGGCATATTAATGGCTACACCTTC
v_call: TRBV28
j_call: TRBJ1-2
d_call: TRBD1
clone_size: many

cdr3_aa: CASSYRRLAGMYEQYF
cdr3_nt: TGTGCCAGCAGTTACCGGAGACTAGCGGGGATGTACGAGCAGTACTTC
v_call: TRBV6-5
j_call: TRBJ2-7
d_call: TRBD2
clone_size: many

cdr3_aa: CASRDGTRTSGEQYF
cdr3_nt: TGTGCCAGCAGAGACGGGACGCGTACATCGGGGGAGCAGTACTTC
v_call: TRBV2
j_call: TRBJ2-7
d_call: -
clone_size: many

cdr3_aa: CASSRTGGGAGETQYF
cdr3_nt: TGTGCCAGCAGCCGCACCGGCGGGGGGGCCGGAGAGACCCAGTACTTC
v_call: TRBV9
j_call: TRBJ2-5
d_call: TRBD2
clone_size: -

cdr3_aa: CSAGQGAWEKLFF
cdr3_nt: TGCAGTGCCGGACAGGGGGCTTGGGAAAAACTGTTTTTT
v_call: TRBV20-1
j_call: TRBJ1-4
d_call: TRBD1
clone_size: few

cdr3_aa: CASRRGEGEQFF
cdr3_nt: TGTGCCAGCAGGAGAGGGGAAGGTGAGCAGTTCTTC
v_call: TRBV6-1
j_call: TRBJ2-1
d_call: -
clone_size: -

cdr3_aa: CASSFSWQPLEAFF
cdr3_nt: TGTGCCAGCAGTTTCTCGTGGCAGCCCCTAGAAGCTTTCTTT
v_call: TRBV12-3/TRBV12-4
j_call: TRBJ1-1
d_call: -
clone_size: few

cdr3_aa: CASSLAGVRYNEQFF
cdr3_nt: TGTGCCAGCAGCTTAGCGGGAGTTCGCTACAATGAGCAGTTCTTC
v_call: TRBV7-3
j_call: TRBJ2-1
d_call: TRBD2
clone_size: many

cdr3_aa: CASSLWGGEPNTEAFF
cdr3_nt: TGTGCCAGCAGTTTATGGGGGGGAGAGCCGAACACTGAAGCTTTCTTT
v_call: TRBV27
j_call: TRBJ1-1
d_call: -
clone_size: many

cdr3_aa: CASSPGSAGGGETQYF
cdr3_nt: TGCGCCAGCAGCCCCGGATCAGCAGGGGGAGGCGAGACCCAGTACTTC
v_call: TRBV4-1
j_call: TRBJ2-5
d_call: -
clone_size: -

cdr3_aa: CASKEALPLDNEQFF
cdr3_nt: TGTGCCAGCAAAGAGGCACTTCCCTTAGACAATGAGCAGTTCTTC
v_call: TRBV6-1
j_call: TRBJ2-1
d_call: -
clone_size: many

cdr3_aa: CSARVPQTGGYVLTF
cdr3_nt: TGCAGTGCTAGAGTCCCTCAGACAGGGGGCTACGTCCTGACTTTC
v_call: TRBV20-1
j_call: TRBJ2-6
d_call: TRBD1
clone_size: many

cdr3_aa: CSALDLRQYGYTF
cdr3_nt: TGCAGTGCTCTTGACCTTCGACAGTATGGCTACACCTTC
v_call: TRBV20-1
j_call: TRBJ1-2
d_call: -
clone_size: many

cdr3_aa: CASSYLASGETQYF
cdr3_nt: TGTGCCAGCAGTTACTTGGCGTCCGGAGAGACCCAGTACTTC
v_call: TRBV6-2/TRBV6-3
j_call: TRBJ2-5
d_call: -
clone_size: many

cdr3_aa: CASSLGQGWDTEAFF
cdr3_nt: TGCGCCAGCAGCTTGGGACAGGGTTGGGACACTGAAGCTTTCTTT
v_call: TRBV5-1
j_call: TRBJ1-1
d_call: TRBD1
clone_size: -

cdr3_aa: CSASRDRGLMERISPLHF
cdr3_nt: TGCAGTGCTAGTCGGGACAGGGGGCTCATGGAGCGAATTTCACCCCTCCACTTT
v_call: TRBV20-1
j_call: TRBJ1-6
d_call: TRBD1
clone_size: many

cdr3_aa: CSATLGAFDTYEQYF
cdr3_nt: TGCAGTGCTACATTGGGGGCCTTCGACACTTACGAGCAGTACTTC
v_call: TRBV20-1
j_call: TRBJ2-7
d_call: -
clone_size: many

cdr3_aa: CASSEGRDRIIANYGYTF
cdr3_nt: TGTGCCAGCAGTGAAGGCCGGGACAGGATTATAGCTAACTATGGCTACACCTTC
v_call: TRBV6-1
j_call: TRBJ1-2
d_call: TRBD1
clone_size: -

cdr3_aa: CASSSGQGDYGYTF
cdr3_nt: TGTGCCAGCAGCTCCGGACAGGGGGATTATGGCTACACCTTC
v_call: TRBV7-9
j_call: TRBJ1-2
d_call: TRBD1
clone_size: -

cdr3_aa: CASRAHRLNNQPQHF
cdr3_nt: TGTGCCAGCAGGGCACACCGACTGAATAATCAGCCCCAGCATTTT
v_call: TRBV6-1
j_call: TRBJ1-5
d_call: -
clone_size: few

cdr3_aa: CASSIEGQPQHF
cdr3_nt: TGTGCCAGTAGTATAGAAGGTCAGCCCCAGCATTTT
v_call: TRBV19
j_call: TRBJ1-5
d_call: -
clone_size: few

cdr3_aa: CASSLRMGNGHYGYTF
cdr3_nt: TGTGCCAGCAGCTTGCGGATGGGGAACGGCCACTATGGCTACACCTTC
v_call: TRBV5-6
j_call: TRBJ1-2
d_call: -
clone_size: -

cdr3_aa: CASSVEGNSNQPQHF
cdr3_nt: TGTGCCAGCAGCGTAGAAGGCAATAGCAATCAGCCCCAGCATTTT
v_call: TRBV9
j_call: TRBJ1-5
d_call: -
clone_size: many

cdr3_aa: CASSQVGGAYEQYF
cdr3_nt: TGTGCCAGCAGCCAAGTGGGGGGCGCCTACGAGCAGTACTTC
v_call: TRBV14
j_call: TRBJ2-7
d_call: -
clone_size: -

cdr3_aa: CATSRDLAGSEAFF
cdr3_nt: TGTGCCACCAGCAGAGATTTGGCAGGGTCTGAAGCTTTCTTT
v_call: TRBV15
j_call: TRBJ1-1
d_call: -
clone_size: many

cdr3_aa: CASSLGAPVSDTQYF
cdr3_nt: TGTGCCAGCAGCTTAGGTGCCCCGGTGTCAGATACGCAGTATTTT
v_call: TRBV7-6
j_call: TRBJ2-3
d_call: -
clone_size: many

cdr3_aa: CAIRPGGEGTQYF
cdr3_nt: TGTGCCATCAGACCCGGGGGGGAGGGTACGCAGTATTTT
v_call: TRBV10-3
j_call: TRBJ2-3
d_call: TRBD2
clone_size: few

cdr3_aa: CASRNRGLYNEQFF
cdr3_nt: TGCGCCAGTCGTAACAGGGGTCTATACAATGAGCAGTTCTTC
v_call: TRBV5-1
j_call: TRBJ2-1
d_call: TRBD1
clone_size: many

cdr3_aa: CASSITGISNQPQHF
cdr3_nt: TGTGCCAGTAGTATCACCGGGATCAGCAATCAGCCCCAGCATTTT
v_call: TRBV19
j_call: TRBJ1-5
d_call: -
clone_size: -

cdr3_aa: CAVGMGATGELFF
cdr3_nt: TGTGCCGTCGGCATGGGAGCCACCGGGGAGCTGTTTTTT
v_call: TRBV24-1
j_call: TRBJ2-2
d_call: -
clone_size: once

cdr3_aa: CSAWIADRVFF
cdr3_nt: TGCAGTGCGTGGATAGCGGACCGTGTGTTCTTC
v_call: TRBV20-1
j_call: TRBJ2-1
d_call: -
clone_size: many

cdr3_aa: CASSVGTDTTGELFF
cdr3_nt: TGTGCCAGCAGCGTTGGGACCGATACCACCGGGGAGCTGTTTTTT
v_call: TRBV6-1
j_call: TRBJ2-2
d_call: -
clone_size: -

cdr3_aa: CSALPPTGELFF
cdr3_nt: TGCAGTGCCCTCCCGCCTACCGGGGAGCTGTTTTTT
v_call: TRBV20-1
j_call: TRBJ2-2
d_call: -
clone_size: few

cdr3_aa: CSAGGGGPDTQYF
cdr3_nt: TGCAGTGCCGGGGGAGGGGGACCAGATACGCAGTATTTT
v_call: TRBV20-1
j_call: TRBJ2-3
d_call: -
clone_size: -

cdr3_aa: CATSRDRDYNTEAFF
cdr3_nt: TGTGCCACCAGCAGAGACAGGGACTATAACACTGAAGCTTTCTTT
v_call: TRBV15
j_call: TRBJ1-1
d_call: -
clone_size: -

cdr3_aa: CASNNGFQETQYF
cdr3_nt: TGTGCCAGCAACAACGGATTCCAAGAGACCCAGTACTTC
v_call: TRBV6-2/TRBV6-3
j_call: TRBJ2-5
d_call: -
clone_size: many

cdr3_aa: CATRSHGDYGYTF
cdr3_nt: TGTGCCACCCGTAGTCACGGAGACTATGGCTACACCTTC
v_call: TRBV24-1
j_call: TRBJ1-2
d_call: -
clone_size: -

cdr3_aa: CSADGTGMPEAFF
cdr3_nt: TGCAGCGCCGACGGGACAGGGATGCCTGAAGCTTTCTTT
v_call: TRBV29-1
j_call: TRBJ1-1
d_call: TRBD1
clone_size: few

cdr3_aa: CASSGASCGSYGYTF
cdr3_nt: TGTGCCAGCAGTGGAGCCTCGTGCGGGAGCTATGGCTACACCTTC
v_call: TRBV6-4
j_call: TRBJ1-2
d_call: -
clone_size: -

cdr3_aa: CASSQARKNTEAFF
cdr3_nt: TGTGCCAGCAGCCAAGCCCGCAAGAACACTGAAGCTTTCTTT
v_call: TRBV3-1
j_call: TRBJ1-1
d_call: -
clone_size: many

cdr3_aa: CASSLSSGRALNEQFF
cdr3_nt: TGTGCCAGCAGTTTATCCAGCGGGAGGGCGCTCAATGAGCAGTTCTTC
v_call: TRBV28
j_call: TRBJ2-1
d_call: TRBD2
clone_size: many

cdr3_aa: CASRADRGNSPLHF
cdr3_nt: TGTGCCAGCAGGGCGGACAGGGGGAATTCACCCCTCCACTTT
v_call: TRBV6-2/TRBV6-3
j_call: TRBJ1-6
d_call: TRBD1
clone_size: many

cdr3_aa: CASSQEGFPSNQPQHF
cdr3_nt: TGCGCCAGCAGCCAAGAAGGGTTTCCTAGCAATCAGCCCCAGCATTTT
v_call: TRBV4-1
j_call: TRBJ1-5
d_call: -
clone_size: -

cdr3_aa: CASRKGSTNEKLFF
cdr3_nt: TGTGCCAGCCGGAAGGGTTCAACTAATGAAAAACTGTTTTTT
v_call: TRBV7-8
j_call: TRBJ1-4
d_call: -
clone_size: -

cdr3_aa: CASRPRGADTGELFF
cdr3_nt: TGTGCCAGCAGGCCACGGGGCGCGGACACCGGGGAGCTGTTTTTT
v_call: TRBV2
j_call: TRBJ2-2
d_call: -
clone_size: -

cdr3_aa: CATSDSGQTNYGYTF
cdr3_nt: TGTGCCACCAGTGATTCCGGACAGACGAACTATGGCTACACCTTC
v_call: TRBV24-1
j_call: TRBJ1-2
d_call: -
clone_size: few